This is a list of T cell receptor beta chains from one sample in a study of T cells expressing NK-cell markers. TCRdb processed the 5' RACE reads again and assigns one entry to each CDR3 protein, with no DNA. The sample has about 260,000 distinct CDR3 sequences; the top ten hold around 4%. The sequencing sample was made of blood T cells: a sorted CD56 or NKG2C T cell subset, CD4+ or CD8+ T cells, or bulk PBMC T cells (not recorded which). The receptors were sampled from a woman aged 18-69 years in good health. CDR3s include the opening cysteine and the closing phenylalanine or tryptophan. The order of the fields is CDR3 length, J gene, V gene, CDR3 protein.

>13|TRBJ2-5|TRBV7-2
CASSFGKQETQYF
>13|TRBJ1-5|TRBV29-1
CSVLQGPNQPQHF
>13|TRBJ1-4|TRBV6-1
CASSDFGYEKLFF
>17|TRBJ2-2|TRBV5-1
CASSLIVGVVNTGELFF
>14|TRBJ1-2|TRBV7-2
CASSLGQQNYGYTF
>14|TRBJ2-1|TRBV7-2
CASSLYGEHNEQFF
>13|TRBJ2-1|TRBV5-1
CASTWGSYNEQFF
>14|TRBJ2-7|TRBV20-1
CSAARSGSSYEQYF
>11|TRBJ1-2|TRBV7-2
CASSLRDSLTF
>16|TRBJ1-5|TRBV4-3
CASSQERGVGPQPQHF
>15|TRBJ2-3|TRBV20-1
CSATLTSDYTDTQYF
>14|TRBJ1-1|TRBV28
CASSPEPWATEAFF
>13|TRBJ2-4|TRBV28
CACQTEAKNIQYF
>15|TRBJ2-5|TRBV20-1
CSATPEGAYTETQYF
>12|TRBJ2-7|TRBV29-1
CSVGHFGYEQYF
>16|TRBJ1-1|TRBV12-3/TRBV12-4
CASSLIQKPMNTEAFF
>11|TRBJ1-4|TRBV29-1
CSVLGSEKLFF
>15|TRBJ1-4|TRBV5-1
CASSSSGAPNEKLFF
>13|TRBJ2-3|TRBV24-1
CATSDSSTDTQYF
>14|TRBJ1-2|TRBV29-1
CSVQGPSSNYGYTF
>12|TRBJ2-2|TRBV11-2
CASSYEIGELFF
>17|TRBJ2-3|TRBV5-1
CASSLVSQGWWTDTQYF
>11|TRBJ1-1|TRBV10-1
CASGTREGAFF
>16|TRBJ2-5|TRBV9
CASTPTRLAGVETQYF
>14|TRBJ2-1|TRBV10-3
CAIMRSVGGNEQFF
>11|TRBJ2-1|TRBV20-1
CSASHSNEQFF
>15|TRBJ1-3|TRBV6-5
CASSYGGHSGNTIYF
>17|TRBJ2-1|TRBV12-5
CASGLSPQRGSYNEQFF
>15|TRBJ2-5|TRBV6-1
CASGGSGGWSETQYF
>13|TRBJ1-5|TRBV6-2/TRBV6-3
CASAWVDNQPQHF
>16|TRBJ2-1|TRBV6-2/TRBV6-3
CASSQWTSGGYNEQFF
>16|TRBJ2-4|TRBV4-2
CASSPTLATTKNIQYF
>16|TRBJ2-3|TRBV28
CASSPLTRAGRDTQYF
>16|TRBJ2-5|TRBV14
CASSQLRTSSGETQYF
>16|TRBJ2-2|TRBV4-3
CASSQVLGSNTGELFF
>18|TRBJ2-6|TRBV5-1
CASSFRGQGLSGANVLTF
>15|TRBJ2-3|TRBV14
CASSRGLDLTDTQYF
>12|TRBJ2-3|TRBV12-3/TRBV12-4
CASNPVAGTQYF
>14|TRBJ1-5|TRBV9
CASSVGDSYQPQHF
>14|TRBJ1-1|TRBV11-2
CASSLNMPQLGAFF
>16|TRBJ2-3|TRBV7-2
CASSQLAGQVTDTQYF
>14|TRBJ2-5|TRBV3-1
CASSLTGAPGTQYF
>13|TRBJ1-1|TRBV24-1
CATSPGSGTEAFF